Following are 26 T cell receptor beta chains from one sample sequenced in a study of CD8 T cells in ankylosing spondylitis. TCRdb fed the 5' RACE reads into MiXCR, producing one record per CDR3 protein. The data contain 120,000 to 150,000 distinct CDR3 sequences, approximately 8.4% of them singletons. What was sequenced was synovial fluid, either unsorted or a sorted T cell fraction (not recorded which). Every receptor here comes from a male donor with ankylosing spondylitis.

The sample holds many counts of this clonotype. CDR3 sequence: CSVENRVYGYTF. The CDR3 bases are TGCAGCGTTGAGAACAGGGTCTATGGCTACACCTTC. The rearrangement uses TRBV29-1 and TRBJ1-2, with a weak D call TRBD1 (6 bases). Trimming stripped 3 bases from V and 4 bases from J, with 9 bases between. Germline values: CDR1 SQVTM, CDR2 ANQGSEA. The CDR3 consists of 12 residues.

This clonotype was seen ten or more times. The chain uses TRBV4-3 and TRBJ1-1; D not resolved. Germline V gene data show CDR1 as LGHNA and CDR2 as YSLEER. CDR3 length: 14 amino acids. Trimming took off 1 base at V and 1 base at J, with 7 bases between the two ends. This CDR3 is CASSQAPQNTEAFF. CDR3 bases: TGCGCCAGCAGCCAAGCGCCACAGAACACTGAAGCTTTCTTT.

The chain recombines TRBV6-2 or TRBV6-3 with TRBJ1-2; 7 bases match TRBD1. Germline assignment: CDR1 MNHEY and CDR2 SVGEGT. Losses at the gene ends were 6 bases for V and 4 bases for J; bases not matched to a gene: 8. The length of the CDR3 is 14 residues. CDR3 sequence: CASRTTGSGYGYTF. The CDR3 DNA reads as TGTGCCAGCAGAACGACAGGGTCCGGCTATGGCTACACCTTC.

This clonotype was detected many times. This chain links TRBV29-1 with TRBJ1-5, with D possibly being TRBD1 (5 bases). Trimming cost V 7 bases and J 5 bases, with 18 bases left between them. Per germline, CDR1 SQVTM and CDR2 ANQGSEA. The CDR3 is 14 residues long. The CDR3 is CSARLGTDHQPQHF. The CDR3 coding sequence is TGCAGCGCCCGCCTCGGGACGGACCATCAGCCCCAGCATTTT.

The rearrangement joins TRBV4-3 to TRBJ2-7, with TRBD2 matching 8 bases. V lost 3 bases to trimming and J lost 2 bases; unmatched junction nucleotides: 0. The CDR3 totals 13 residues. CDR1 LGHNA and CDR2 YSLEER come from the germline V gene. The CDR3 DNA sequence: TGCGCCAGCAGCCAGGGACTAGCCTACGAGCAGTACTTC. It encodes CASSQGLAYEQYF.

This clonotype occurred a few times. The gene calls are TRBV11-2 and TRBJ2-7, with 10 bases matching TRBD2. After removal of 7 bases from V and 4 bases from J, the junction contained 4 bases not matched to a gene. This CDR3 region has 13 residues. CDR1 and CDR2 from the germline V gene are SGHAT and FQNNGV. In nucleotides, the CDR3 is TGTGCCAGCACCTCTAGCGGGAGTTACGAGCAGTACTTC. Protein product: CASTSSGSYEQYF.

The chain uses TRBV6-5 and TRBJ1-1; D is unresolved. Trimming removed 1 base at V and 7 bases at J, with 10 bases between. Germline CDR1 is MNHEY and CDR2 is SVGAGI. The CDR3 sequence is 13 residues long. The CDR3 region has the DNA TGTGCCAGCAGTTACTTCGGTGGCCTTGAAGCTTTCTTT. This sequence encodes CASSYFGGLEAFF.

This clonotype was seen at least ten times. The chain has TRBV20-1 and TRBJ1-5; a weak D match, TRBD1 (5 bases). Germline V gene sequence: CDR1 DFQATT, CDR2 SNEGSKA (reference sequence). The CDR3 contains 14 residues. The ends were cut back, 6 bases at V and 6 bases at J, with 18 bases in the middle. CDR3 amino acids: CSAGQGGALQPQHF. The CDR3 nucleotides read TGCAGTGCCGGCCAGGGAGGGGCACTTCAGCCCCAGCATTTT.

This clonotype was observed at least ten times. V is TRBV5-1 and J is TRBJ2-7; no clear D gene. The germline V gene encodes CDR1 SGHRS and CDR2 YFSETQ. V lost 4 bases and J lost 0, with 14 bases in between. The CDR3 totals 15 residues. The CDR3 DNA sequence: TGCGCCAGCAGCCTCGACCCCTCCTCCTCCTACGAGCAGTACTTC. This translates into CASSLDPSSSYEQYF.

The V and J genes are TRBV12-3 or TRBV12-4 and TRBJ2-4; D remains ambiguous. There are 12 residues in the CDR3. Deletions cut 7 bases from V and 0 bases from J, with 4 bases between. The CDR3 region has the DNA TGTGCCAGCACTATAGCCAAAAACATTCAGTACTTC. Translation: CASTIAKNIQYF.

This clonotype was found a few times. The chain links TRBV20-1 to TRBJ2-7; D gene uncertain. Germline V gene lookup returns CDR1 DFQATT and CDR2 SNEGSKA (reference sequence). The V gene lost 5 bases and the J gene lost 0 bases, with 5 bases spanning the gap. The CDR3 consists of 11 residues. CDR3 protein: CSALNSYEQYF. The DNA of the CDR3 is TGCAGTGCTTTGAACTCCTACGAGCAGTACTTC.

In this sample, this clonotype turned up a few times. The chain recombines TRBV20-1 with TRBJ2-7; 10 bases are a match to TRBD1. CDR3 length: 15 amino acids. Germline CDR1 is DFQATT and CDR2 is SNEGSKA (reference sequence). With 0 bases clipped from V and 2 bases from J, the junction kept 4 bases outside the gene matches. The CDR3 bases are TGCAGTGCTAGAGATAGCGGGACAGGGGCCTACGAGCAGTACTTC. Amino acid sequence: CSARDSGTGAYEQYF.

This clonotype was detected a few times. V and J are TRBV10-3 and TRBJ2-7; 8 bases line up with TRBD2. The V and J ends lost 10 bases and 0 bases, in that order; junction bases with no gene match: 8. This CDR3 is built from 14 residues. Germline CDR1 ENHRY, CDR2 SYGVKD. CDR3 nucleotides: TGTGCCACCGCGGGGGGCGGCAACTCCTACGAGCAGTACTTC. Translated: CATAGGGNSYEQYF.

This clonotype appeared many times. The CDR3 is CASSFIHMGTSSYNEQFF. The CDR3 nucleotides are TGTGCCAGCAGTTTTATACATATGGGGACGAGCTCCTACAATGAGCAGTTCTTC. This chain links TRBV28 with TRBJ2-1; either TRBD1 or TRBD2 may supply D (5 bases each). This CDR3 has 18 residues. The V and J ends lost 3 bases and 0 bases respectively, with 18 bases between them. Germline-derived CDR1 and CDR2 are MDHEN and SYDVKM.

The chain is built from TRBV20-1 and TRBJ2-3; tentatively, D is TRBD1 or TRBD2 (5 bases each). The CDR3 contains 12 residues. Germline-derived CDR1 and CDR2 are DFQATT and SNEGSKA (reference sequence). Trimming removed 3 bases at V and 10 bases at J, with 14 bases between. This chain's CDR3 is CSASRVGDPQYF. CDR3 in DNA: TGCAGTGCTAGCCGGGTGGGGGACCCGCAGTATTTT.

This clonotype was counted a few times. This chain joins TRBV6-2 or TRBV6-3 and TRBJ2-7; D may be TRBD2 (5 bases). Per the germline V gene, CDR1 is MNHEY and CDR2 is SVGEGT. CDR3 length equals 16 residues. Deletions cut 4 bases from V and 1 base from J, with 17 bases between. Here the CDR3 DNA reads TGTGCCAGCAGTTCCCTTGAGAGGGAAGTATCCTACGAGCAGTACTTC. Protein: CASSSLEREVSYEQYF.

The rearrangement joins TRBV6-1 to TRBJ2-2; weak D call: TRBD2 (5 bases). This CDR3 contains 16 residues. Trimming cost V 4 bases and J 3 bases, with 15 bases left between them. From germline, CDR1 is MNHNS and CDR2 SASEGT. The CDR3 loop reads CASSALEATYTGELFF. CDR3 bases: TGTGCCAGCAGTGCGTTGGAGGCAACCTACACCGGGGAGCTGTTTTTT.

This clonotype was seen a few times. The rearrangement uses TRBV3-1 and TRBJ2-5, with 9 bases that match TRBD2. Germline CDR1 LGHDT, CDR2 YNNKEL (reference sequence). J gave up 5 bases and V 4 bases, and 8 bases lay outside the gene matches. This CDR3 region has 15 residues. CDR3: CASSRPGLAAETQYF. The CDR3, as DNA: TGTGCCAGCAGCCGACCGGGACTAGCCGCGGAGACCCAGTACTTC.

This clonotype was recorded at least ten times. The chain couples TRBV6-1 to TRBJ1-5; D uncertain. Germline V gene sequence: CDR1 MNHNS, CDR2 SASEGT. The V and J ends lost 6 bases and 4 bases respectively, with 16 bases between them. The CDR3 contains 15 residues. The CDR3 loop is CASSRTRGENQPQHF. CDR3 nucleotides: TGTGCCAGCAGCCGAACTCGTGGTGAGAATCAGCCCCAGCATTTT.

This clonotype was counted many times. The chain is built from TRBV12-3 or TRBV12-4 and TRBJ2-2; 9 nucleotides match TRBD2. The V and J ends lost 1 base and 3 bases, in that order; junction bases with no gene match: 3. CDR3 length equals 16 residues. The CDR3 DNA reads TGTGCCAGCAGTTTAGTTAGCGGGGGTTACACCGGGGAGCTGTTTTTT. Translated, it gives CASSLVSGGYTGELFF.

This clonotype has ten or more counts. The rearrangement joins TRBV12-3 or TRBV12-4 to TRBJ1-3, with D hard to call. The CDR3 totals 15 residues. The V end was cut by 7 bases, the J end by 2 bases, with 15 bases between. The CDR3 region has the DNA TGTGCCAGCACATTTGACTGGGGAACTGGAAACACCATATATTTT. Amino acids: CASTFDWGTGNTIYF.

Many counts were recorded for this clonotype. This chain links TRBV20-1 with TRBJ2-1; 11 bases fit TRBD2. With V trimmed by 5 bases and J by 7 bases, 7 bases remained unmatched. The germline V gene has CDR1 DFQATT and CDR2 SNEGSKA (reference sequence). The CDR3 is 14 amino acids. The CDR3 DNA is TGCAGTGCTTGGCTAGCGGGAGGAGGTAATGAGCAGTTCTTC. Protein: CSAWLAGGGNEQFF.

This rearrangement joins TRBV29-1 to TRBJ1-1; D possibly corresponds to TRBD1 (5 bases). The CDR3 is 14 residues long. The V end lost 4 bases, the J end lost 0 bases, and 12 bases lay between the germline ends. Germline CDR1 reads SQVTM; CDR2 reads ANQGSEA. CDR3 bases: TGCAGCGTTGGTCGGGGGATCATGAACACTGAAGCTTTCTTT. Protein: CSVGRGIMNTEAFF.

This clonotype was recorded at least ten times. The chain employs TRBV18 and TRBJ2-7; possibly TRBD2 for D (7 bases). Germline assignment: CDR1 KGHSH and CDR2 LQKENI. There are 12 residues in the CDR3. With 3 bases removed from V and 11 bases from J, the gap between germline ends came to 14 bases. The CDR3 DNA reads as TGTGCCAGCTCACCCCGGGGAGGGGACAAGTACTTC. This codes for CASSPRGGDKYF.

The CDR3 region is CASSLEAGLTYEQYF. The CDR3 coding sequence is TGTGCCAGCAGCTTAGAGGCAGGATTAACCTACGAGCAGTACTTC. The rearrangement links TRBV7-2 to TRBJ2-7; D not resolved. CDR1 and CDR2 from the germline V gene are SGHTA and FQGNSA. V was trimmed by 1 base and J by 2 bases, leaving 12 bases between them. The CDR3 runs 15 residues.

This clonotype was recorded at least ten times. The CDR3 is CASSFPDTGNTIYF. Written as DNA, the CDR3 is TGTGCCAGCAGCTTTCCCGACACGGGAAACACCATATATTTT. The chain links TRBV7-2 to TRBJ1-3; D gene unclear. V gave up 3 bases and J gave up 4 bases, with 10 bases separating them. The CDR3 totals 14 residues. CDR1 is SGHTA and CDR2 is FQGNSA in the germline V gene.